These 18 T cell receptor beta chains share one sample of origin, sequenced in a study of CD8 T cells in ankylosing spondylitis (dated by TCRdb to the late 2010s). The protocol used for the library was 5' RACE. The sample was run on an Illumina HiSeq 2500. The public sequencing data were trimmed at Q25 with fastp and processed into clonotypes with MiXCR by TCRdb, which kept only in-frame beta chains. Rows with a matching CDR3 protein are joined into one entry that keeps the most common DNA and genes. The sample profile shows some 300,000 distinct CDR3 sequences; around 21% of them were found once. In total, the top ten clones hold approximately 3.7% of the sample. Sequenced: blood, either unsorted or a sorted T cell fraction (not recorded which). These receptors originate from a female donor with ankylosing spondylitis or in good health (not recorded which).

This clonotype was detected once. The V call is TRBV7-1, the J call TRBJ2-5; TRBD2 agrees at 12 bases. TRBV7-1 is an ORF, with its function uncertain. The length of the CDR3 is 17 residues. V lost 4 bases, J lost 5 bases, and 11 bases stayed unmatched. The DNA for the CDR3 is TGTGCCAGCAGCTTGAAGCCGGGACTAGCGGGTGATGAGACCCAGTACTTC. Its protein product is CASSLKPGLAGDETQYF.

J is TRBJ1-5 and V is TRBV12-3 or TRBV12-4; unclear D gene. Between the trimmed V and J ends, which lost 3 bases and 7 bases, there was a span of 19 bases. This CDR3 comprises 16 residues. In nucleotides, the CDR3 is TGTGCCAGCAGTTTCGGCCACGCAACCACCTTACAGCCCCAGCATTTT. Translating it yields CASSFGHATTLQPQHF.

The V and J genes are TRBV15 and TRBJ1-2; unclear D gene. Germline values: CDR1 LNHNV, CDR2 YYDKDF (reference sequence). Trimming pared 0 bases from V and 0 bases from J, leaving 11 bases between. This CDR3 comprises 16 residues. In nucleotides, the CDR3 is TGTGCCACCAGCAGAGACTACGCGGGCTCTAACTATGGCTACACCTTC. This gives the protein CATSRDYAGSNYGYTF.

This clonotype was seen only a few times. J is TRBJ1-2 and V is TRBV11-2, with D unresolved. Germline-derived CDR1 and CDR2 are SGHAT and FQNNGV. Trimming removed 0 bases at V and 10 bases at J, with 12 bases between. CDR3 length: 13 amino acids. The CDR3 nucleotides are TGTGCCAGCAGCTTAGATCGGTTGGGTTACTACACCTTC. Its protein product is CASSLDRLGYYTF.

There are a few counts of this clonotype. The chain joins TRBV6-5 to TRBJ2-7; the match to TRBD2 covers 7 bases. V was clipped by 2 bases and J by 6 bases; unmatched bases: 10. Germline lookup yields CDR1 MNHEY and CDR2 SVGAGI. The CDR3 sequence is 15 residues long. The CDR3 loop reads CASSYDRAGEGEQYF. DNA of the CDR3: TGTGCCAGCAGTTACGATCGGGCGGGAGAGGGCGAGCAGTACTTC.

This clonotype was observed a handful of times. The chain is built from TRBV12-3 or TRBV12-4 and TRBJ2-5; 9 bases map to TRBD1. J was trimmed by 3 bases and V by 3 bases; bases with no gene match: 5. The CDR3 is 15 residues long. The CDR3 loop is CASSFSWTGEETQYF. The CDR3 nucleotides are TGTGCCAGCAGTTTTTCCTGGACAGGGGAAGAGACCCAGTACTTC.

V is TRBV5-1 and J is TRBJ2-3; 8 nucleotides line up with TRBD2. V lost 0 bases, J lost 4 bases, and 4 bases stayed unmatched. This CDR3 is built from 15 residues. CDR1 and CDR2 (germline): SGHRS, YFSETQ. CDR3 coding DNA: TGCGCCAGCAGCTTGGGGGGGACTAGTGCAGATACGCAGTATTTT. Its translation is CASSLGGTSADTQYF.

DNA for the CDR3: TGTGCCATCAGTGAGGGCCTAGCGGGAGTTGGGTCCTACGAGCAGTACTTC. Translated: CAISEGLAGVGSYEQYF. The genes are TRBV10-3 and TRBJ2-7; 10 positions agree with TRBD2. The germline CDR1 and CDR2 sequences are ENHRY and SYGVKD. The CDR3 has 17 amino acids. The junction had 8 bases not matched to a gene; V was cut back by 2 bases and J by 1 base.

This clonotype occurred many times. The genes are TRBV29-1 and TRBJ2-1, with 7 bases that match TRBD2. Germline V gene data show CDR1 as SQVTM and CDR2 as ANQGSEA. This CDR3 is 14 amino acids long. V was pared by 7 bases and J by 8 bases, with 14 bases of the junction left unmatched. CDR3: CSAQGWEGPYEQFF. In DNA, the CDR3 is TGCAGCGCCCAAGGGTGGGAGGGCCCATATGAGCAGTTCTTC.

This clonotype was counted ten times or more. As DNA, the CDR3 is TGTGCCATCGGGCGCTCCTACGAGCAGTACTTC. It encodes CAIGRSYEQYF. This chain joins TRBV10-3 and TRBJ2-7; D gene ambiguous. The length of the CDR3 is 11 residues. Trimming left V 8 bases short and J 0 bases short, with 5 bases between. Germline-derived CDR1 and CDR2 are ENHRY and SYGVKD.

This clonotype was picked up a small number of times. The chain recombines TRBV6-1 with TRBJ1-1, with a tentative D call TRBD1 (6 bases). The V gene lost 6 bases and the J gene lost 4 bases, with 12 bases spanning the gap. Per the germline V gene, CDR1 is MNHNS and CDR2 is SASEGT. This CDR3 comprises 13 residues. CDR3 DNA: TGTGCCAGCAGGCCGGGACATCTCACTGAAGCTTTCTTT. Translation: CASRPGHLTEAFF.

This clonotype has only a few counts. The chain combines TRBV20-1 with TRBJ2-7, with D perhaps matching TRBD2 (6 bases). In germline, CDR1 is DFQATT, CDR2 SNEGSKA (reference sequence). The CDR3 has 12 residues. CDR3 residues: CRAWGGSYEQYF. DNA for the CDR3: TGCAGGGCTTGGGGAGGCTCCTACGAGCAGTACTTC.

This clonotype turned up a few times. The genes are TRBV24-1 and TRBJ2-1, with TRBD2 matching over 11 bases. CDR3 length: 16 residues. Per germline, CDR1 KGHDR and CDR2 SFDVKD. V shed 4 bases, J shed 4 bases, and the junction held 5 bases outside the gene matches. The CDR3 reads CATSDPRTSGYNEQFF. CDR3 DNA: TGTGCCACCAGTGACCCGAGGACTAGCGGGTACAATGAGCAGTTCTTC.

V gene TRBV6-1 combines with J gene TRBJ2-2; D not resolved. V was clipped by 7 bases and J by 1 base, with 10 bases between them. This CDR3 is 14 amino acids long. Germline loops: CDR1 MNHNS, CDR2 SASEGT. DNA of the CDR3: TGTGCCAGCATCACCCCCGGGAACACCGGGGAGCTGTTTTTT. Translated: CASITPGNTGELFF.

The V gene is TRBV6-5, the J gene TRBJ2-7; a weak D match, TRBD1 (5 bases). Germline CDR1 and CDR2: MNHEY and SVGAGI. The CDR3 extends over 16 amino acids. Trimming took 0 bases from V and 7 from J, leaving 19 bases between them. The CDR3 reads CASSYSIRDSLLEQYF. CDR3 DNA: TGTGCCAGCAGTTACTCGATACGCGACAGTCTCCTGGAGCAGTACTTC.

The chain carries TRBV30 and TRBJ2-7, with D maybe TRBD2 (5 bases). CDR1 GTSNPN and CDR2 SVGIG come from the germline V gene (reference sequence). The germline V and J ends were trimmed by 1 base and 7 bases, with 14 bases remaining between them. This CDR3 is built from 13 residues. DNA for the CDR3: TGTGCCTGGAGTGCCATAGCGCCGGCGGAGCAGTACTTC. Translating gives CAWSAIAPAEQYF.

This clonotype was counted between two and nine times. The chain employs TRBV6-2 or TRBV6-3 and TRBJ2-2; D gene ambiguous. The CDR3 length is 13 residues. Between the trimmed V and J ends, which lost 5 bases and 6 bases, there was a span of 10 bases. Germline CDR1 is MNHEY and CDR2 is SVGEGT. CDR3 sequence reads: CASSVNLAGELFF. The DNA of the CDR3 is TGTGCCAGCAGTGTCAACTTGGCCGGGGAGCTGTTTTTT.

This chain uses TRBV15 with TRBJ2-1; D unresolved. Trimming removed 1 base from V and 1 base from J, with 11 bases in between. The CDR3 has 16 amino acids. Germline V gene lookup returns CDR1 LNHNV and CDR2 YYDKDF (reference sequence). Here the CDR3 DNA reads TGTGCCACCAGCAGAGCTCCGGTCACGTCCTACAATGAGCAGTTCTTC. As protein: CATSRAPVTSYNEQFF.